This record looks at one T cell receptor beta chain sequence and its context. Its target is unknown. This likely comes from a read error, as the CDR3 has no conserved phenylalanine or tryptophan at its end. This specimen comes from a study of tumor and adjacent non-tumor tissue in lung cancer. In the study overall: The cohort had about a dozen adenocarcinoma, a couple of squamous cell and 1 small cell patients. Study results and caveats: Top 100 clones took a larger repertoire share in normal lung.

The CDR3 consists of 16 residues. Germline lookup yields CDR1 DFQATT and CDR2 SNEGSKA (reference sequence). The template was RNA from unsorted bulk tissue. Three rounds of nested PCR, following a modified ARM-PCR protocol, produced the TCRbeta library. In TCRdb, the multiplex PCR reads were re-called with MiXCR into one record per CDR3 protein. This table holds some 200,000 distinct CDR3 sequences, roughly 70% found once. Sequenced: lung tumor tissue. This TCR was recovered from a man in his sixties with non-small cell lung cancer. The J gene is TRBJ2-3, the V gene TRBV20-1; TRBD2 aligns across 7 bases. This CDR3 is CSTRDPGTGGIDTQYY. In DNA form, the CDR3 reads TGCAGTACTAGAGATCCTGGGACGGGAGGTATAGATACGCAGTATTAT.